This TCR beta chain was sequenced in a study of blood T cells in healthy people across ages (dated by TCRdb to between 2015 and 2017). General notes on the study: In model experiments, template switching captured roughly one uniquely barcoded TCR beta cDNA molecule for every two T cells. Age-related changes in TCR beta repertoire diversity were measured in the study by deep sequencing normalized with unique cDNA molecular identifiers. The donors were split into four age groups: young (average about 16 years), middle-aged (more than 35), aged (more than 55) and long-lived (82). Using the same blood draw, the study looked at two additional independent replicas of 1 million unique cDNA reads for two donors, one aged 18 to 30 and the other aged 80 or older. Broader findings and caveats from the paper: Compared with the aged group, the long-lived group had more naive CD4+ T cells, fewer expanded clones and increased TCR diversity, suggesting age selection. Estimates of total diversity from one million sequenced T cells were regarded as lower bounds and underestimates. Because the CMV infection status of the donors was unknown, age-related changes in expanded clonotypes may potentially have been confounded. A strong correlation was found between observed TCR beta diversity and the percentage of naive T cells measured by flow cytometry. Bulk unsorted PBMC profiling prevented conclusive comparison of naive and antigen-experienced compartments. As age increased, observed TCR beta diversity per million T cells dropped in a roughly linear way, and a significant reduction was already evident by age 40.

Donors were under 40 systemically healthy Caucasian individuals from Russia aged roughly 6 to 100 years. Ten milliliters of peripheral blood were drawn from each donor into EDTA-treated Vacutainer tubes. PBMCs were isolated by Ficoll-Paque density-gradient centrifugation, with at least 6 million obtained per sample. Trizol reagent was used to extract total RNA from PBMCs, with at least 6 micrograms per sample. Naive CD45RAhigh/CD27high T cell percentages were measured by flow cytometry on a PBMC aliquot from every donor. About this clonotype itself: Its antigen remains undetermined. No base quality information exists; no much larger clone differs at one position.

The method behind the library was 5' RACE. Sequencing instrument: Illumina HiSeq 2500. The second PCR ran for roughly 7 to 12 cycles and used a J-beta primer mix along with a sample-barcoded 5' primer. A template-switch 5' adaptor carrying 12 random nucleotides introduced a unique molecular identifier onto each TCR beta cDNA molecule. At least 2.5 million CDR3-containing paired-end reads were obtained from each sample. First-strand cDNA was synthesized from all RNA with the Mint cDNA synthesis kit, primed by a TRBC-specific oligonucleotide. Following uracil-DNA glycosylase treatment, all cDNA underwent a first 18-cycle PCR with the universal primers M1SS and BC2_uni_R. Under the source paper's analysis protocol: Normalization of each sample was performed by random selection of 1 million high-quality reads, each carrying a distinct molecular identifier. Instead of being binned into consensus sequences, reads with shared molecular identifiers were discarded. MiTCR, set to a Q25 quality threshold and the strictest error-elimination algorithm, was used for CDR3 identification, clonotype clustering and error correction. Lower-bound total TCR beta diversity was estimated with a nonparametric unseen species model using Euler transformation. TCRdb reanalyzed the raw reads on its own, using fastp at Q25 for trimming and MiXCR for clone calling, and kept in-frame beta chains. Each CDR3 protein appears once, grouped with its most common genes and DNA. These V and J calls originate from TCRdb's pipeline instead of the authors' own analysis. In this sample the table shows approximately 780,000 distinct CDR3 sequences, about a quarter of which occur a single time. The leading ten clones occupy 2.5% to 3.5% of the sample.

In the germline V gene, CDR1 corresponds to SGHAT and CDR2 to FQNNGV. Counted from cysteine to phenylalanine, this CDR3 has 11 amino acids. The sequence is cut down to CDR3 DNA, 33 bases in frame from base 1. These sequences were also reported in another study, on T cells of mothers and their children. Per the second study: Nine systemically healthy Caucasian individuals served as donors, namely three mothers together with their six children. cDNA synthesis used all of the extracted RNA, with approximately 1.4 ug of RNA in each 15 ul reaction. In the second PCR, sample barcodes and 2-4 random nucleotides were introduced via the M1S primer. Each mother yielded over 8 million TCR beta CDR3 reads and each child 2.5 million to 3 million reads. TCR recombination output is similarly shaped by thymic selection in related and unrelated pairs, with a minor effect exerted by inherited differences. Related mother-child pairs always showed normalized repertoire overlap that was slightly higher than in unrelated mother-child pairs, though the difference was never significant. No persistent microchimeric T cell clones were found, with a detection sensitivity of approximately 100 clones per million clonotypes. In the study, deep NGS was used to compare the TCR beta repertoires of mothers and children, and features distinguishing related mother-child pairs from unrelated individuals were sought. Mothers averaged about 37 +/- 4 years of age and children averaged roughly 12 +/- 4 years. After adapters were ligated using NEBNext reagents, the libraries underwent 100+100 nt paired-end sequencing on an Illumina HiSeq 2000. To avoid cross-contamination, the mother libraries and the child libraries were prepared a month apart and sequenced in separate runs. Between roughly 450,000 and 2,000,000 distinct TCR beta clonotypes were identified per donor. Naive TCR beta clonotypes were estimated from low-frequency clonotypes matched to each donor's FACS-determined naive share, without sorting.

Sequenced: blood. This TCR was sampled from a boy younger than 18 in good health. The chain joins TRBV11-2 to TRBJ2-1; 8 central nucleotides agree with TRBD1. The J call is doubtful: the DNA matches TRBJ2-7 better. The CDR3 loop reads CASETGDGQYF. The DNA sequence reads TGTGCCAGCGAGACAGGGGATGGGCAGTACTTC.